Listed here is a single TCR beta chain. Its antigen is not known. Germline V gives CDR1 MDHEN, CDR2 SYDVKM. V lost 2 bases to trimming and J lost 11 bases, with 10 bases between them. CDR3 length: 12 residues. This sample stems from a study of T cell responses to AZD1222 COVID-19 vaccine. Profiling relied on immunoSEQ multiplex PCR, and the TCRdb table lists in-frame clones only, not all of them. This sample has some 150,000 clones; approximately 89% occur once, and the top ten carry 1.5% to 2%. Overall study results and limits: Most donors were white British, females outnumbered males, and clonal diversity was possibly underestimated. Elevations in Spike-specific TCR breadth and depth followed administration of two AZD1222 doses.

Here the sequenced sample was peripheral blood, taken 28 days after the second AZD1222 dose. The genes are TRBV28 and TRBJ1-5; no reliable D call. The sequence came from an adult who received the AZD1222 COVID-19 vaccine. DNA for the CDR3: TGTGCCAGCAGTTTAAATGGTAGGTCCCAGCATTTT. Amino acids: CASSLNGRSQHF.